The 13 T cell receptor beta chains below all came from one sample that was sequenced in a study of breast tumors, draining lymph nodes, adjacent tissues. Samples came from axillary lymph nodes draining the breast cancer. One entry per CDR3 protein, called by TCRdb with MiXCR from the multiplex PCR reads. In the table there are some 250,000 distinct CDR3 sequences, 30% to 35% of which are singletons. What was sequenced was axillary lymph node tissue. The source of these receptors is a female donor with breast cancer. Some clones in this sample may be carry-over from other donors' samples.

The CDR3 DNA reads TGTGCCAGTAGCCACAGGGAGCTGTTTTTT. It codes for CASSHRELFF. The rearrangement uses TRBV19 and TRBJ2-2, with D hard to call. The germline V gene has CDR1 LNHDA and CDR2 SQIVND (reference sequence). There are 10 residues in the CDR3. V lost 6 bases to trimming and J lost 9 bases, with 5 bases between them. Filled out from reference TRBV19 and TRBJ2-2, the complete variable domain reads DGGITQSPKYLFRKEGQNVTLSCEQNLNHDAMYWYRQDPGQGLRLIYYSQIVNDFQKGDIAEGYSVSREKKESFPLTVTSAQKNPTAFYLCASSHRELFFGEGSRLTVL.

This chain links TRBV9 with TRBJ2-1; tentatively, D is TRBD2 (5 bases). The germline gives CDR1 SGDLS, CDR2 YYNGEE. The CDR3 is made up of 14 amino acids. V was cut by 0 bases and J by 10 bases, with 14 bases left in between. CDR3 sequence reads: CASSVADYTGEQFF. CDR3 DNA sequence: TGTGCCAGCAGCGTAGCTGACTACACCGGGGAGCAGTTCTTC.

This clonotype appeared many times. Sequence at one end of the junction differs from germline and may be a read error. The chain joins TRBV5-1 to TRBJ1-6; maybe TRBD1 (5 bases). Germline loops: CDR1 SGHRS, CDR2 YFSETQ. The CDR3 loop spans 14 amino acids. The DNA of the CDR3 is TGTGCCAGCAGCTTAAAGCAGGGTAATTCACCCCTCCACTTT. It encodes CASSLKQGNSPLHF.

This clonotype appeared many times. The V call is TRBV20-1, the J call TRBJ2-1; a weak D match, TRBD2 (6 bases). Germline lookup yields CDR1 DFQATT and CDR2 SNEGSKA (reference sequence). Trimming removed 6 bases from V and 8 bases from J, with 23 bases in between. CDR3 length: 15 residues. The CDR3 nucleotides are TGCAGTGCGGAAGGTCGCGCTAGCGTTGTGGATGAGCAGTTCTTC. Translating it yields CSAEGRASVVDEQFF.

V is TRBV6-5 and J is TRBJ1-2, with 9 bases matching TRBD1. Germline CDR1 MNHEY, CDR2 SVGAGI. This CDR3 is built from 14 residues. V lost 5 bases and J lost 8; bases outside the gene matches: 9. In DNA, the CDR3 is TGTGCCAGCAGTCTCATACAGGGGGCGGGGGGCTACACCTTC. Translation: CASSLIQGAGGYTF.

A remark on this clonotype: A much larger clonotype is one base distant, so this may be a read error. This chain joins TRBV6-6 and TRBJ2-7; 7 nucleotides agree with TRBD1. The junction had 6 bases not matched to a gene; V was cut back by 6 bases and J by 1 base. The CDR3 covers 14 residues. In germline, CDR1 is MNHNY, CDR2 SVGAGI (reference sequence). The DNA for the CDR3 is TGTGCCAGCAGACCCAGGGACAGTTCCTACGAGCAGTACTTC. Translated: CASRPRDSSYEQYF.

This clonotype was seen repeatedly, ten times or more. The chain joins TRBV4-2 to TRBJ2-7, with a weak D call TRBD2 (5 bases). V lost 4 bases and J lost 0, with 10 bases in between. Germline CDR1 LGHNA, CDR2 YNFKEQ. CDR3 length: 14 amino acids. The CDR3 is CASSPRLFSYEQYF. CDR3 sequence (DNA): TGTGCCAGCAGCCCACGACTATTCTCCTACGAGCAGTACTTC.

This clonotype was counted many times. The V gene is TRBV11-2, the J gene TRBJ2-7; 9 bases align to TRBD2. V was pared by 9 bases and J by 6 bases, with 24 bases of the junction left unmatched. CDR3 size: 18 residues. Germline V CDR1 and CDR2: SGHAT, FQNNGV. CDR3 protein: CARPRGAGGPVVSCEQYF. The CDR3 bases are TGTGCCAGACCTCGGGGTGCGGGAGGGCCGGTTGTGTCATGCGAGCAGTACTTC.

This clonotype was detected many times. The genes are TRBV5-6 and TRBJ1-4, with a tentative D call TRBD1 (5 bases). This CDR3 is built from 16 residues. Trimming cost V 4 bases and J 0 bases, with 13 bases left between them. The V gene's germline CDR1 is SGHDT and CDR2 YYEEEE. Here the CDR3 reads CASSDRRRPTNEKLFF. The CDR3, as DNA: TGTGCCAGCAGCGACAGACGCAGACCAACTAATGAAAAACTGTTTTTT.

This clonotype came up many times. The chain recombines TRBV10-3 with TRBJ1-4; no definite D call. This CDR3 spans 13 amino acids. Germline-derived CDR1 and CDR2 are ENHRY and SYGVKD. V lost 5 bases and J 3 bases, leaving 7 bases between the germline ends. The CDR3 DNA follows: TGTGCCATCAGTAGAGATCCTAATGAAAAACTGTTTTTT. Translation: CAISRDPNEKLFF.

In its sample, this clonotype was seen a few times. This may be a read error: a much more frequent sequence differs by one nucleotide. The V call is TRBV11-2, the J call TRBJ1-6; no definite D call. The V end was cut by 2 bases, the J end by 9 bases, with 17 bases between. CDR1 is SGHAT, CDR2 FQNNGV, per germline. This CDR3 comprises 16 residues. CDR3 DNA: TGTGCCAGCAGCTTAAAAGGTGCCGCGTTTGGTTCACCCCTCCACTTT. This gives the protein CASSLKGAAFGSPLHF.

The gene calls are TRBV19 and TRBJ2-2, with 12 bases identical to TRBD2. The CDR3 is 18 residues long. The ends lost 3 bases at V and 4 bases at J; junction bases unmatched: 9. CDR1 and CDR2 from the germline V gene are LNHDA and SQIVND (reference sequence). The CDR3 sequence: CASSIDRTSGTFTGELFF. In DNA, the CDR3 is TGTGCCAGTAGTATTGACAGGACTAGCGGGACTTTCACCGGGGAGCTGTTTTTT. The full variable domain, with the rest looked up from reference TRBV19 and TRBJ2-2, is DGGITQSPKYLFRKEGQNVTLSCEQNLNHDAMYWYRQDPGQGLRLIYYSQIVNDFQKGDIAEGYSVSREKKESFPLTVTSAQKNPTAFYLCASSIDRTSGTFTGELFFGEGSRLTVL.

In its sample, this clonotype was seen many times. The chain carries TRBV20-1 and TRBJ2-2; a weak D match, TRBD1 (6 bases). Trimming shortened V by 6 bases and J by 6 bases, and 26 bases separated the two germline ends. In germline, CDR1 is DFQATT, CDR2 SNEGSKA (reference sequence). The CDR3 is 17 amino acids. The CDR3: CSALRQGSLSYPGELFF. The CDR3 region has the DNA TGCAGTGCCCTCAGGCAGGGGTCGCTCAGCTACCCCGGGGAGCTGTTTTTT.